Listed below are T cell receptor beta chains from one sample, sequenced in a study of molecular identifiers for immune sequencing clone quantification. TCRdb itself ran the PCR reads through MiXCR, one entry per CDR3 protein. The data contain over 300,000 distinct CDR3 sequences, roughly 23% of them singletons. Sequenced material: naive CD8+ T cells from blood, with Jurkat cell RNA spiked in. The receptors come from a human donor in good health. Some libraries in this study had Jurkat cell RNA spiked in. Both conserved end residues are part of each CDR3. The order of the fields is J gene, clone size, V gene, D gene, CDR3 DNA, CDR3 protein. A D gene is named only where the DNA matches it firmly. Only part of the rows carry a size: once, few, many, or a class if the clone is expanded.

j_gene: TRBJ2-7; abundance: many; v_gene: TRBV5-4; d_gene: -; CDR3nt: TGTGCCAGCAGCCCTACCTTTGGTAGGAGCGGCTACGAGCAGTACTTC; CDR3aa: CASSPTFGRSGYEQYF
j_gene: TRBJ2-7; abundance: few; v_gene: TRBV7-9; d_gene: -; CDR3nt: TGTGCCAGCAGCCCCCCCGCCGGGGTCGAGCAGTACTTC; CDR3aa: CASSPPAGVEQYF
j_gene: TRBJ2-6; abundance: many; v_gene: TRBV29-1; d_gene: -; CDR3nt: TGCAGCGTATTAGGGGATAGGACTGGGGCCAACGTCCTGACTTTC; CDR3aa: CSVLGDRTGANVLTF
j_gene: TRBJ1-1; abundance: -; v_gene: TRBV28; d_gene: TRBD1; CDR3nt: TGTGCCAGCAGTTTAAACCCCGACAGGGACACTGAAGCTTTCTTT; CDR3aa: CASSLNPDRDTEAFF
j_gene: TRBJ2-3; abundance: few; v_gene: TRBV27; d_gene: -; CDR3nt: TGTGCCAGCAGTTTTGGTAACAGATACACAGATACGCAGTATTTT; CDR3aa: CASSFGNRYTDTQYF
j_gene: TRBJ1-4; abundance: many; v_gene: TRBV11-2; d_gene: TRBD1; CDR3nt: TGTGCCAGCAGCCAGGGACAGACAACTAATGAAAAACTGTTTTTT; CDR3aa: CASSQGQTTNEKLFF
j_gene: TRBJ2-3; abundance: few; v_gene: TRBV11-2; d_gene: TRBD1; CDR3nt: TGTGCCAGCACCGGGGACAGGTTAGGCACAGATACGCAGTATTTT; CDR3aa: CASTGDRLGTDTQYF
j_gene: TRBJ2-7; abundance: few; v_gene: TRBV19; d_gene: TRBD1; CDR3nt: TGTGCCAGTAGTATTGGGACAGGGTTTTCCTACGAGCAGTACTTC; CDR3aa: CASSIGTGFSYEQYF
j_gene: TRBJ1-6; abundance: once; v_gene: TRBV2; d_gene: TRBD1; CDR3nt: TGTGCCAGCAGTGAAGAGGTGGACTACGTCTCGGGACAGGGGTCGCCGGTCAATTCACCCCTCCACTTT; CDR3aa: CASSEEVDYVSGQGSPVNSPLHF
j_gene: TRBJ1-1; abundance: -; v_gene: TRBV19; d_gene: -; CDR3nt: TGTGCCAGTAGACCCCCGGGGACCCAAGCTTTCTTT; CDR3aa: CASRPPGTQAFF
j_gene: TRBJ2-6; abundance: many; v_gene: TRBV5-1; d_gene: -; CDR3nt: TGCGCCAGCAGCTTGACAGTTATAGACTCTGGGGCCAACGTCCTGACTTTC; CDR3aa: CASSLTVIDSGANVLTF
j_gene: TRBJ1-4; abundance: -; v_gene: TRBV3-1; d_gene: -; CDR3nt: TGTGCCAGCAGCCAAGAGCCCCTAAGACGCACCGCCGCAACTAATGAAAAACTGTTTTTT; CDR3aa: CASSQEPLRRTAATNEKLFF
j_gene: TRBJ1-1; abundance: many; v_gene: TRBV4-3; d_gene: -; CDR3nt: TGTGCCAGCAGCCAAGGAGCAGGGTCCACTGAAGCTTTCTTT; CDR3aa: CASSQGAGSTEAFF
j_gene: TRBJ1-2; abundance: many; v_gene: TRBV2; d_gene: -; CDR3nt: TGTGCCAGCAGTGAAGGGCTTAACTATGGCTACACCTTC; CDR3aa: CASSEGLNYGYTF
j_gene: TRBJ1-4; abundance: -; v_gene: TRBV27; d_gene: -; CDR3nt: TGTGCCAGCAGTTTATGGGGAGCAGCGGGTGAAAAACTGTTTTTT; CDR3aa: CASSLWGAAGEKLFF
j_gene: TRBJ2-2; abundance: -; v_gene: TRBV7-9; d_gene: TRBD2; CDR3nt: TGTGCCGGCAGCCCCCAGGGGACTAGCGTAATCTCCGGGGAGCTGTTTTTT; CDR3aa: CAGSPQGTSVISGELFF
j_gene: TRBJ2-5; abundance: -; v_gene: TRBV7-6; d_gene: -; CDR3nt: TGTGCCAGCACCTTAAGGGGGGAGTCTTTGCGCGGGACCCAGTACTTC; CDR3aa: CASTLRGESLRGTQYF
j_gene: TRBJ2-3; abundance: few; v_gene: TRBV30; d_gene: TRBD2; CDR3nt: TGTGCCTGGAGTGTAGGGACTAGCGGGGATACGCAGTATTTT; CDR3aa: CAWSVGTSGDTQYF
j_gene: TRBJ1-1; abundance: -; v_gene: TRBV12-5; d_gene: TRBD1; CDR3nt: TGTGCTAGTGGTCCGAGCAGGGGGGTCGACACTGAAGCTTTCTTT; CDR3aa: CASGPSRGVDTEAFF
j_gene: TRBJ2-7; abundance: many; v_gene: TRBV7-6; d_gene: -; CDR3nt: TGTGCCAGCAGCTTAGCGACAGTACAGGGAGGGTACGAGCAGTACTTC; CDR3aa: CASSLATVQGGYEQYF
j_gene: TRBJ2-3; abundance: many; v_gene: TRBV15; d_gene: -; CDR3nt: TGTGCCACCAGCTATCAGGAGAGCACAGATACGCAGTATTTT; CDR3aa: CATSYQESTDTQYF
j_gene: TRBJ1-1; abundance: many; v_gene: TRBV4-3; d_gene: -; CDR3nt: TGCGCCAGCAGCCAAGATCATTCAGGGTTTGGGGCTGAAGCTTTCTTT; CDR3aa: CASSQDHSGFGAEAFF
j_gene: TRBJ1-1; abundance: -; v_gene: TRBV6-2/TRBV6-3; d_gene: -; CDR3nt: TGTACCAGCAGTCACAGGACGTTGGCTGAAGCTTTCTTT; CDR3aa: CTSSHRTLAEAFF
j_gene: TRBJ1-1; abundance: many; v_gene: TRBV5-1; d_gene: -; CDR3nt: TGCGCCAGCAGCATGACCGCTCCGTTGAACACTGAAGCTTTCTTT; CDR3aa: CASSMTAPLNTEAFF
j_gene: TRBJ2-3; abundance: few; v_gene: TRBV6-2/TRBV6-3; d_gene: TRBD2; CDR3nt: TGTGCCAGCAGCCGGACTAGCGGGGCCGGTGGAGATACGCAGTATTTT; CDR3aa: CASSRTSGAGGDTQYF
j_gene: TRBJ2-4; abundance: -; v_gene: TRBV5-6; d_gene: TRBD1; CDR3nt: TGTGCCAGCAGCTATTGGGACAGGGAAATCGAAAACATTCAGTACTTC; CDR3aa: CASSYWDREIENIQYF
j_gene: TRBJ2-7; abundance: -; v_gene: TRBV27; d_gene: -; CDR3nt: TGTGCCAGCAGTTTACGGGGGACAGCCCCTTACGAGCAGTACTTC; CDR3aa: CASSLRGTAPYEQYF
j_gene: TRBJ1-2; abundance: -; v_gene: TRBV7-9; d_gene: TRBD1; CDR3nt: TGTGCCAGCAGCCCAGGGGGACAGGGCCCCCCTTGGAGCTATGGCTACACCTTC; CDR3aa: CASSPGGQGPPWSYGYTF
j_gene: TRBJ1-6; abundance: -; v_gene: TRBV6-5; d_gene: -; CDR3nt: TGTGCCAGCAGTTACTCTCCACAGTTGAATTCACCCCTCCACTTT; CDR3aa: CASSYSPQLNSPLHF
j_gene: TRBJ2-3; abundance: many; v_gene: TRBV7-2; d_gene: -; CDR3nt: TGTGCCAGCAGCCACTCTCGGAATACGCAGTATTTT; CDR3aa: CASSHSRNTQYF
j_gene: TRBJ1-5; abundance: many; v_gene: TRBV27; d_gene: -; CDR3nt: TGTGCCAGCAGTCGGACTAGCAATCAGCCCCAGCATTTT; CDR3aa: CASSRTSNQPQHF
j_gene: TRBJ2-1; abundance: few; v_gene: TRBV13; d_gene: TRBD1; CDR3nt: TGTGCCAGCAGCCACTATAAACAGGGGGTTCGGTATGAGCAGCTCTTC; CDR3aa: CASSHYKQGVRYEQLF
j_gene: TRBJ2-7; abundance: few; v_gene: TRBV27; d_gene: TRBD2; CDR3nt: TGTGCCAGCAGGGGACTAGCGGGAGAATTTTACGAGCAGTACTTC; CDR3aa: CASRGLAGEFYEQYF
j_gene: TRBJ2-7; abundance: -; v_gene: TRBV27; d_gene: -; CDR3nt: TGTGCCAGCAGTTTCTCACGGGGCGGGTCCTACGAGCAGTACTTC; CDR3aa: CASSFSRGGSYEQYF
j_gene: TRBJ1-5; abundance: few; v_gene: TRBV6-1; d_gene: TRBD1; CDR3nt: TGTGCCAGCAGTGAAAGGGACAGCCTAGGGCGGAGCAATCAGCCCCAGCATTTT; CDR3aa: CASSERDSLGRSNQPQHF
j_gene: TRBJ1-3; abundance: many; v_gene: TRBV6-1; d_gene: -; CDR3nt: TGTGCCAGCACACAAGATGCAGGGACAACTGGAAACACCATATATTTT; CDR3aa: CASTQDAGTTGNTIYF
j_gene: TRBJ2-1; abundance: -; v_gene: TRBV27; d_gene: TRBD2; CDR3nt: TGTGCCAGCGGTCTTCTAGCGGGACCCCAGGATGAGCAGTTCTTC; CDR3aa: CASGLLAGPQDEQFF
j_gene: TRBJ2-7; abundance: -; v_gene: TRBV2; d_gene: -; CDR3nt: TGTGCCAGCAGTGAACTGGGACCCGAAACCTACGAGCAGTACTTC; CDR3aa: CASSELGPETYEQYF
j_gene: TRBJ2-7; abundance: many; v_gene: TRBV20-1; d_gene: -; CDR3nt: TGCAGTGCAAAGAGGCTAGTTCAAGGTGAAAACTACGAGCAGTACTTC; CDR3aa: CSAKRLVQGENYEQYF
j_gene: TRBJ1-3; abundance: -; v_gene: TRBV9; d_gene: TRBD1; CDR3nt: TGTGCCAGCAGCGGATCGGGACAGGGGGTTCCTGACGGAAACACCATATATTTT; CDR3aa: CASSGSGQGVPDGNTIYF
j_gene: TRBJ2-7; abundance: -; v_gene: TRBV12-3/TRBV12-4; d_gene: TRBD2; CDR3nt: TGTGCCCGCCGAGGACTAGCGGGGGAGCAGTACTTC; CDR3aa: CARRGLAGEQYF
j_gene: TRBJ2-2; abundance: few; v_gene: TRBV19; d_gene: -; CDR3nt: TGTGCCAGTATTAGTCCAAACACCGGGGAGCTGTTTTTT; CDR3aa: CASISPNTGELFF